The rows below give T cell receptor beta chains drawn from one sample of a study of shared clonotypes between healthy human individuals. Libraries were prepared by immunoSEQ multiplex PCR; TCRdb keeps only in-frame clonotypes and omits some of them. The sample lists hundreds of thousands of clones; approximately 96% were seen once. Sequences were obtained from naive CD8+ T cells sorted from blood. Every receptor here comes from a woman aged 25 to 39 in good health. Each CDR3 is given with its conserved first and last residue. The D gene is left open where the match is weak. The size entry is marked missing in some rows and otherwise reads once, few, many or a size class.

>NA|TRBJ2-2|TRBV7-9|NA
TGTGTCATACGGGGCATTGAGGTCCCCACCGGGGAGCTGTTTTTT
CVIRGIEVPTGELFF
>TRBD2|TRBJ2-2|TRBV4-2|NA
TGTGCCAGCAGCTTGGGACTATCTACCGGGGAGCTGTTTTTT
CASSLGLSTGELFF
>NA|TRBJ2-1|TRBV6-5|NA
TGTGCCAGCAGCCACACAGGGTTCTACAATGAGCAGTTCTTC
CASSHTGFYNEQFF
>NA|TRBJ1-1|TRBV7-9|once
TGTGCCAGCAGCTTAGACGAAAGGGGCTTCACTGAAGCTTTCTTT
CASSLDERGFTEAFF
>NA|TRBJ2-7|TRBV29-1|NA
TGCAGCGTTGAAGAGGGCTCACAGAGCTCCTACGAGCAGTACTTC
CSVEEGSQSSYEQYF
>NA|TRBJ1-2|TRBV6-5|NA
TGTGCCACAGTTGCCGGCGGCTACACCTTC
CATVAGGYTF
>NA|TRBJ1-1|TRBV11-1|NA
TGTGCCAGCAGCTTAATGGGGGGCTTGGCTGAAGCTTTCTTT
CASSLMGGLAEAFF
>TRBD2|TRBJ2-1|TRBV13|NA
TGTGCCAGCAGCGGCGAACTAGCGGGAGGGCCCGATGAGCAGTTCTTC
CASSGELAGGPDEQFF
>NA|TRBJ2-5|TRBV5-1|NA
TGCGCCAGCAGCTTGGAGGGGGGCGGACAAGAGACCCAGTACTTC
CASSLEGGGQETQYF
>TRBD1|TRBJ2-1|TRBV9|NA
TGTGCCAGCAGCGTCAGGGGGCCGGGGAATGAGCAGTTCTTC
CASSVRGPGNEQFF
>TRBD2|TRBJ2-1|TRBV2|NA
TGTGCCAGCAGTGAGGGGCGGGAGTCCTACAATGAGCAGTTCTTC
CASSEGRESYNEQFF
>TRBD2|TRBJ2-7|TRBV4-1|NA
TGCGCCAGCAGCCTCGGGACTAGCGCGTACGAGCAGTACTTC
CASSLGTSAYEQYF
>TRBD1|TRBJ2-1|TRBV27|NA
TGTGCCAGCAGTAAAACCGGGACAGCAAATAATGAGCAGTTCTTC
CASSKTGTANNEQFF
>NA|TRBJ2-7|TRBV4-1|NA
TGCGCCAGCAGCCAAGAACAGGGAGGCTACGAGCAGTACTTC
CASSQEQGGYEQYF
>TRBD2|TRBJ2-5|TRBV28|NA
TGTGCCAGCAGGAGTCTAGCGGGAGCCCAAGAGACCCAGTACTTC
CASRSLAGAQETQYF
>NA|TRBJ2-2|TRBV6-5|NA
TGTGCCAGCAGTTACGTGACGAACACCGGGGAGCTGTTTTTT
CASSYVTNTGELFF
>NA|TRBJ1-4|TRBV28|NA
TGTGCCAGCAGTTCCCCCCCCTGGGGCAGGAGTGAAAAACTGTTTTTT
CASSSPPWGRSEKLFF
>NA|TRBJ2-1|TRBV28|NA
TGTGCCAGCAGTCCCTCGAGAGCCCCCTACAATGAGCAGTTCTTC
CASSPSRAPYNEQFF
>NA|TRBJ2-7|TRBV11-2|NA
TGTGCCAGCAGCTTTGAGCGCGTCTACGAGCAGTACTTC
CASSFERVYEQYF
>NA|TRBJ2-5|TRBV7-9|once
TGTGCCAGCAGTGAGGAAGAGACCCAGTACTTC
CASSEEETQYF
>TRBD1|TRBJ2-7|TRBV5-6|few
TGTGCCAGCAGCGCCGGGACAGGGGGCTACGAGCAGTACTTC
CASSAGTGGYEQYF
>NA|TRBJ2-1|TRBV5-4|NA
TGTGCCAGCAGCTTGGTAGCTAATGAGCAGTTCTTC
CASSLVANEQFF
>NA|TRBJ1-1|TRBV13|NA
TGTGCCAGCAGCTTTTGGGGGATACCTGAAGCTTTCTTT
CASSFWGIPEAFF
>NA|TRBJ1-5|TRBV28|NA
TGTGCCAGCAGGAGCCTCGGGTCTGGCTATGGCCTGGAGCCCCAGCATTTT
CASRSLGSGYGLEPQHF